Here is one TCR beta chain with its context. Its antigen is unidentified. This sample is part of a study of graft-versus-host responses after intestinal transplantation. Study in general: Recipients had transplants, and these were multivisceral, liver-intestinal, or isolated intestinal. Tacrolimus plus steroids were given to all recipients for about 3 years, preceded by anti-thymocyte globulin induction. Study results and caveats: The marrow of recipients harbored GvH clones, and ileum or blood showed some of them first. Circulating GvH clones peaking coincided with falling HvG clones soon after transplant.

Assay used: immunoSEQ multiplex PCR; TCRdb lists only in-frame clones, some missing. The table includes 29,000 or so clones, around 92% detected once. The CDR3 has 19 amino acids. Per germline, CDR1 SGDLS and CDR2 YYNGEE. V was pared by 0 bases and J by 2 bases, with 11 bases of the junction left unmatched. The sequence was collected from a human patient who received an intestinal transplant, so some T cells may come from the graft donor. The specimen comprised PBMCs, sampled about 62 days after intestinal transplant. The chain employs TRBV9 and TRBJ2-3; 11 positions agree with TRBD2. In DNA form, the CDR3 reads TGTGCCAGCAGCGTAGAGGTAGCGGGAGGGCCAAGGTCCACAGATACGCAGTATTTT. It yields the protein CASSVEVAGGPRSTDTQYF. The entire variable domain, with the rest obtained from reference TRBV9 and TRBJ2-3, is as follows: DSGVTQTPKHLITATGQRVTLRCSPRSGDLSVYWYQQSLDQGLQFLIQYYNGEERAKGNILERFSAQQFPDLHSELNLSSLELGDSALYFCASSVEVAGGPRSTDTQYFGPGTRLTVL.